This passage covers 24 T cell receptor beta chains from one sample sequenced in a study of blood T cell repertoires in COVID-19. Repertoires were generated with immunoSEQ multiplex PCR, while TCRdb's copy carries only in-frame clones and drops some. Of nearly 200,000 clones in the sample, about 85% are singletons; the top ten hold 0.9% to 0.95%. The sample taken for sequencing was peripheral blood. The source of these receptors is a man in his sixties with COVID-19, enrolled during active disease.

V usage is TRBV10-1 and J usage is TRBJ1-5, with a possible D match to TRBD1 (5 bases). In germline, CDR1 is WNHNN, CDR2 SYGVQD (reference sequence). V gave up 0 bases and J gave up 2 bases, with 17 bases separating them. The CDR3 sequence is 18 residues long. The CDR3 DNA reads as TGCGCCAGCAGTGAGTCGACTCGTAAGGGGTCCCGCAATCAGCCCCAGCATTTT. It yields the protein CASSESTRKGSRNQPQHF.

V and J are TRBV6-5 and TRBJ1-6, with D unresolved. The germline V and J ends were trimmed by 1 base and 6 bases, with 7 bases remaining between them. The CDR3 has 14 residues. The germline V gene encodes CDR1 MNHEY and CDR2 SVGAGI. The CDR3 region is CASSYLEFNSPLHF. CDR3 in DNA: TGTGCCAGCAGTTACTTGGAGTTTAATTCACCCCTCCACTTT.

The chain couples TRBV2 to TRBJ1-1, with D perhaps matching TRBD1 (5 bases). The CDR3 is made up of 15 amino acids. V lost 3 bases and J lost 1, with 12 bases in between. Germline CDR1 reads SNHLY; CDR2 reads FYNNEI. CDR3 protein: CASSESGSRNTEAFF. For the CDR3, the DNA is TGTGCCAGCAGTGAGTCAGGGTCAAGGAACACTGAAGCTTTCTTT. Filled out from reference TRBV2 and TRBJ1-1, the complete variable domain reads EPEVTQTPSHQVTQMGQEVILRCVPISNHLYFYWYRQILGQKVEFLVSFYNNEISEKSEIFDDQFSVERPDGSNFTLKIRSTKLEDSAMYFCASSESGSRNTEAFFGQGTRLTVV.

The chain joins TRBV30 to TRBJ2-7; 7 bases agree with TRBD1. From germline, CDR1 is GTSNPN and CDR2 SVGIG (reference sequence). V shed 7 bases, J shed 0 bases, and the junction held 9 bases outside the gene matches. The CDR3 sequence is 14 residues long. The CDR3: CASSAGGNSYEQYF. For the CDR3, the DNA is TGTGCCTCTTCGGCAGGGGGTAACTCCTACGAGCAGTACTTC.

The chain is built from TRBV5-5 and TRBJ1-2; 7 bases fit TRBD1. Germline V gene sequence: CDR1 SGHKS, CDR2 YYEKEE (reference sequence). This CDR3 is built from 15 residues. V was pared by 2 bases and J by 1 base, with 5 bases of the junction left unmatched. The CDR3 sequence: CASSFIQGGNYGYTF. CDR3 nucleotides: TGTGCCAGCAGCTTTATCCAGGGGGGTAACTATGGCTACACCTTC.

V gene TRBV30 combines with J gene TRBJ2-1, with D possibly matching TRBD1 (5 bases). In germline, CDR1 is GTSNPN, CDR2 SVGIG (reference sequence). There are 13 residues in the CDR3. V lost 5 bases, J lost 1 base, and 9 bases lay in between. This chain's CDR3 is CAWGSGSYNEQFF. CDR3 nucleotides: TGTGCCTGGGGGTCAGGGTCCTACAATGAGCAGTTCTTC.

This rearrangement joins TRBV7-9 to TRBJ2-7, with TRBD2 as a possible D gene (5 bases). CDR3 length equals 13 residues. Germline V gene lookup returns CDR1 SEHNR and CDR2 FQNEAQ (reference sequence). V was clipped by 5 bases and J by 6 bases, with 14 bases between them. The CDR3 coding sequence is TGTGCCAGCAGCCTCTCGGCGGCGGGCGAGCAGTACTTC. The encoded protein is CASSLSAAGEQYF.

V is TRBV2 and J is TRBJ1-6, with D unclear. V was trimmed by 4 bases and J by 0 bases, leaving 10 bases between them. Germline V gene lookup returns CDR1 SNHLY and CDR2 FYNNEI. The CDR3 has 16 amino acids. CDR3 sequence: CASSVESSSYNSPLHF. For the CDR3, the DNA is TGTGCCAGCAGTGTTGAGAGTAGCTCCTATAATTCACCCCTCCACTTT. Variable domain in full (rest from reference TRBV2 and TRBJ1-6): EPEVTQTPSHQVTQMGQEVILRCVPISNHLYFYWYRQILGQKVEFLVSFYNNEISEKSEIFDDQFSVERPDGSNFTLKIRSTKLEDSAMYFCASSVESSSYNSPLHFGNGTRLTVT.

The rearrangement uses TRBV30 and TRBJ1-2; tentatively, D is TRBD1 (5 bases). Germline CDR1 and CDR2: GTSNPN and SVGIG (reference sequence). V lost 3 bases to trimming and J lost 4 bases, with 18 bases between them. The CDR3 length is 15 residues. CDR3 residues: CAWSHNPGLTYGYTF. In DNA, the CDR3 is TGTGCCTGGAGCCACAATCCGGGACTGACCTATGGCTACACCTTC.

V and J are TRBV4-1 and TRBJ2-1, with D possibly TRBD1 on 6 matching bases. The germline CDR1 and CDR2 sequences are MGHRA and YSYEKL. This CDR3 spans 22 amino acids. V was clipped by 4 bases and J by 9 bases, with 40 bases between them. The CDR3 loop is CASSPTRHRAWSSARLSREQFF. The DNA of the CDR3 is TGCGCCAGCAGCCCCACGAGACACAGGGCATGGTCCTCCGCTAGATTGTCGCGTGAGCAGTTCTTC.

This clone was seen a handful of times. The chain links TRBV20-1 to TRBJ1-1; TRBD1 is a possible D gene (6 bases). This CDR3 is built from 11 residues. Trimming left V 5 bases short and J 8 bases short, with 12 bases between. Germline V gene data show CDR1 as DFQATT and CDR2 as SNEGSKA (reference sequence). DNA of the CDR3: TGCAGTGCTCCTGGGGGCGGGGAAGCTTTCTTT. It encodes CSAPGGGEAFF.

The rearrangement uses TRBV4-2 and TRBJ1-5, with a weak D call TRBD1 (6 bases). This CDR3 is built from 16 residues. V lost 0 bases and J lost 4, with 13 bases in between. CDR1 and CDR2 from the germline V gene are LGHNA and YNFKEQ. CDR3 sequence (DNA): TGTGCCAGCAGCCAAGAAGGGGGACCGCAAAATCAGCCCCAGCATTTT. Translation: CASSQEGGPQNQPQHF.

The J gene is TRBJ2-2, the V gene TRBV4-2; 8 bases align to TRBD1. The CDR3 loop spans 16 amino acids. Germline-derived CDR1 and CDR2 are LGHNA and YNFKEQ. Unmatched junction bases numbered 9, after V lost 6 bases and J lost 3 bases. This CDR3 reads CASRPGDRRYTGELFF. In DNA form, the CDR3 reads TGTGCCAGCAGGCCTGGGGACAGGAGATACACCGGGGAGCTGTTTTTT.

The chain joins TRBV6-5 to TRBJ1-5, with D tentatively TRBD1 (5 bases). V was shortened by 0 bases and J by 6 bases, with 9 bases between the two germline ends. In germline, CDR1 is MNHEY, CDR2 SVGAGI. The CDR3 consists of 14 residues. CDR3 sequence: CASSYSKGPQPQHF. The CDR3 nucleotides are TGTGCCAGCAGTTACTCGAAGGGGCCTCAGCCCCAGCATTTT.

This chain joins TRBV2 and TRBJ1-5; D is possibly TRBD1 (5 bases). The germline V gene has CDR1 SNHLY and CDR2 FYNNEI. This CDR3 region has 14 residues. V dropped 3 bases and J dropped 1 base, with 7 bases sitting between them. The CDR3 DNA sequence: TGTGCCAGCAGTGATCGACAGAGCAATCAGCCCCAGCATTTT. Translation: CASSDRQSNQPQHF.

The chain couples TRBV28 to TRBJ2-6; D gene uncertain. The CDR3 totals 16 residues. Germline CDR1 MDHEN, CDR2 SYDVKM. Trimming took 1 base from V and 0 from J, leaving 7 bases between them. CDR3 residues: CASSLSASSGANVLTF. CDR3 coding DNA: TGTGCCAGCAGTTTATCTGCCAGCTCTGGGGCCAACGTCCTGACTTTC.

This chain connects TRBV10-2 to TRBJ2-3; 8 bases are shared with TRBD1. V was clipped by 4 bases and J by 1 base; unmatched bases: 4. CDR1 is WSHSY and CDR2 is SAAADI in the germline V gene. The CDR3 covers 15 residues. In DNA, the CDR3 is TGCGCCAGCAGTGGTCAGGGGGCAGGCACAGATACGCAGTATTTT. It yields the protein CASSGQGAGTDTQYF.

This rearrangement joins TRBV5-4 to TRBJ2-4; possibly TRBD1 for D (6 bases). Germline values: CDR1 SGHNT, CDR2 YYREEE (reference sequence). The CDR3 sequence is 14 residues long. The germline V and J ends were trimmed by 4 bases and 3 bases, with 11 bases remaining between them. The CDR3 DNA follows: TGTGCCAGCAGCCTGCAGGGGAGCAAAAACATTCAGTACTTC. It encodes CASSLQGSKNIQYF.

The chain is built from TRBV27 and TRBJ1-2; D call uncertain. Trimming stripped 5 bases from V and 4 bases from J, with 14 bases between. In germline, CDR1 is MNHEY, CDR2 SMNVEV (reference sequence). The CDR3 is 14 residues long. CDR3 nucleotide sequence: TGTGCCAGCAGTCGTGACTTAGTTGCCTATGGCTACACCTTC. This sequence encodes CASSRDLVAYGYTF.

This clone appeared a single time. The gene calls are TRBV6-2 or TRBV6-3 and TRBJ1-5; 7 bases map to TRBD1. The CDR3 extends over 14 amino acids. The ends lost 6 bases at V and 6 bases at J; junction bases unmatched: 8. Germline lookup yields CDR1 MNHEY and CDR2 SVGEGT. CDR3 sequence reads: CASSGTVGRQPQHF. CDR3 bases: TGTGCCAGCAGCGGGACAGTAGGGCGTCAGCCCCAGCATTTT.

This clone was counted a few times. The chain joins TRBV29-1 to TRBJ2-1, with a tentative D call TRBD1 (5 bases). The CDR3 sequence is 15 residues long. The germline V and J ends were trimmed by 0 bases and 4 bases, with 13 bases remaining between them. The V gene's germline CDR1 is SQVTM and CDR2 ANQGSEA. The CDR3 bases are TGCAGCGTTGAAGATAGGGGTCAGGGTTACAATGAGCAGTTCTTC. Amino acids: CSVEDRGQGYNEQFF.

The chain is built from TRBV3-1 (or the pseudogene TRBV3-2) and TRBJ2-1, with D maybe TRBD2 (5 bases). Germline-derived CDR1 and CDR2 are LGHDT and YNNKEL (reference sequence). The CDR3 runs 11 residues. V lost 1 base and J lost 10, with 5 bases in between. CDR3 loop: CASSQGGEQFF. The CDR3 nucleotides read TGTGCCAGCAGCCAAGGCGGGGAGCAGTTCTTC.

With respect to this clone: A junction end diverges from the germline sequence, so it may reflect a read error. J is TRBJ2-7 and V is TRBV6-2 or TRBV6-3; D might be TRBD2 (6 bases). Germline V gene sequence: CDR1 MNHEY, CDR2 SVGEGT. The CDR3 has 11 residues. CDR3 in amino acids: CASSYSQGAGF. CDR3 in DNA: TGTGCCAGCAGTTACTCCCAGGGAGCGGGTTTC.

The chain has TRBV7-2 and TRBJ1-6; D is undetermined. The CDR3 is made up of 17 amino acids. The germline gives CDR1 SGHTA, CDR2 FQGNSA. V gave up 1 base and J gave up 8 bases, with 18 bases separating them. The CDR3 sequence: CASSLGRLGVSDSPLHF. The CDR3, as DNA: TGTGCCAGCAGCTTAGGGAGATTAGGAGTGAGCGATTCACCCCTCCACTTT.